The 8 T cell receptor beta chains presented below share a single source sample, sequenced in a study of shared clonotypes between healthy human individuals. Clones were sequenced by immunoSEQ multiplex PCR, and TCRdb holds only the in-frame ones, with some missing. This table has around 980,000 clones, 78% appearing once. The material sequenced was memory CD4+ T cells from PBMCs. The subset here: CD45RA-negative fraction. The receptors come from a man aged 18 to 35 in good health. Some clones in this sample may be carry-over from other donors' samples.

With regard to this clone: Other DNA sequences in the sample encode the same CDR3. The V call is TRBV2, the J call TRBJ2-7; 9 bases are shared with TRBD1. CDR3 length: 14 residues. Germline loops: CDR1 SNHLY, CDR2 FYNNEI. With V trimmed by 6 bases and J by 2 bases, 5 bases remained unmatched. In DNA form, the CDR3 reads TGTGCCAGCAGCGGGACAGGGACTCCCTACGAGCAGTACTTC. Residues: CASSGTGTPYEQYF. The entire variable domain, with the rest obtained from reference TRBV2 and TRBJ2-7, is as follows: EPEVTQTPSHQVTQMGQEVILRCVPISNHLYFYWYRQILGQKVEFLVSFYNNEISEKSEIFDDQFSVERPDGSNFTLKIRSTKLEDSAMYFCASSGTGTPYEQYFGPGTRLTVT.

The chain carries TRBV20-1 and TRBJ1-2; no clear D. The V and J ends lost 2 bases and 9 bases respectively, with 1 base between them. CDR3 length equals 8 residues. Germline lookup yields CDR1 DFQATT and CDR2 SNEGSKA (reference sequence). The CDR3 here is CSARSYTF. CDR3 in DNA: TGCAGTGCTAGAAGCTACACCTTC.

The chain recombines TRBV7-6 with TRBJ2-1; D gene ambiguous. Per germline, CDR1 SGHVS and CDR2 FNYEAQ. V was pared by 0 bases and J by 10 bases, with 16 bases between. The CDR3 consists of 15 residues. The CDR3 region has the DNA TGTGCCAGCAGCTTAGCGTTCACGGAAAGCGAAGAGCAGTTCTTC. Its translation is CASSLAFTESEEQFF.

Many counts were recorded for this clone. The genes are TRBV7-8 and TRBJ2-1; 8 nucleotides align to TRBD2. The CDR3 covers 17 residues. Looked up from germline, CDR1 is SGHVS and CDR2 is FQNEAQ. The ends lost 1 base at V and 9 bases at J; junction bases unmatched: 14. CDR3 region: CASSLVIVPGGPREQFF. The DNA of the CDR3 is TGTGCCAGCAGCTTAGTCATCGTGCCGGGAGGGCCACGTGAGCAGTTCTTC.

The V and J genes are TRBV9 and TRBJ2-3; a weak D match, TRBD2 (5 bases). V lost 2 bases and J lost 2, with 12 bases in between. The CDR3 totals 15 residues. CDR1 SGDLS and CDR2 YYNGEE come from the germline V gene. CDR3 protein: CASSVQAGYTDTQYF. The CDR3 DNA follows: TGTGCCAGCAGCGTCCAGGCGGGCTACACAGATACGCAGTATTTT. Full variable domain (missing parts from reference TRBV9 and TRBJ2-3): DSGVTQTPKHLITATGQRVTLRCSPRSGDLSVYWYQQSLDQGLQFLIQYYNGEERAKGNILERFSAQQFPDLHSELNLSSLELGDSALYFCASSVQAGYTDTQYFGPGTRLTVL.

The rearrangement uses TRBV7-2 and TRBJ2-5; D call uncertain. The CDR3 runs 15 residues. Germline lookup yields CDR1 SGHTA and CDR2 FQGNSA. Trimming shortened V by 3 bases and J by 0 bases, and 11 bases separated the two germline ends. CDR3 coding DNA: TGTGCCAGCAGCTTGTTCCGGGCAGACCAAGAGACCCAGTACTTC. Translated, it gives CASSLFRADQETQYF.

The rearrangement joins TRBV9 to TRBJ1-3; D call uncertain. Trimming pared 0 bases from V and 2 bases from J, leaving 12 bases between. Germline V gives CDR1 SGDLS, CDR2 YYNGEE. The CDR3 is made up of 16 amino acids. DNA for the CDR3: TGTGCCAGCAGCGTAGCACCGTCCGGAGCTGGAAACACCATATATTTT. This encodes CASSVAPSGAGNTIYF.

The V and J genes are TRBV28 and TRBJ2-3; TRBD1 aligns across 11 bases. CDR3 length equals 15 residues. Germline V gene lookup returns CDR1 MDHEN and CDR2 SYDVKM. After removal of 2 bases from V and 5 bases from J, the junction contained 3 bases not matched to a gene. The CDR3 reads CASSLGGQGVDTQYF. In DNA, the CDR3 is TGTGCCAGCAGTTTAGGGGGACAGGGGGTAGATACGCAGTATTTT.